This T cell receptor beta chain was documented in a study of cytomegalovirus exposure and HLA in healthy donors. PCR used 60 Vbeta primers and 13 Jbeta primers. TCRdb keeps only in-frame clones here, not all; method: immunoSEQ multiplex PCR. The sample carries approximately 140,000 clones, over 70% recorded once. For this clone: What it recognizes is unknown.

Study-level findings and limits: Later on, an analysis showed TCR association rates differing by HLA locus, with DRB1 the most and HLA-C the fewest. Being productive about 87% or about 30% of the time was typical of most TCR beta V segments in an earlier analysis. Researchers counted 164 TCR beta chains as cytomegalovirus-associated.

The specimen sequenced was PBMCs. The clonotype originates from a male donor in good health and CMV-seronegative.

CDR3 DNA: TGTGCCAGCAGCTCGCCCGGGACAGGGAGGAACACCATATATTTT. Translation: CASSSPGTGRNTIYF. The chain links TRBV7-9 to TRBJ1-3, with 9 bases aligning to TRBD1. Germline lookup yields CDR1 SEHNR and CDR2 FQNEAQ (reference sequence). The V gene end was trimmed by 4 bases and the J gene end by 7 bases; junction bases not matched to a gene: 8. The CDR3 runs to 15 residues.